Given below is one T cell receptor beta chain in context. This entry belongs to a study of beta chain features in type 1 diabetes. The investigators reverse transcribed all of the isolated RNA, so they sequenced expressed TCRB transcripts. Sequencing used immunoSEQ multiplex PCR; TCRdb keeps in-frame clones, though not all of them. This table has about 110,000 clones, 40% appearing once. Germline V gene lookup returns CDR1 SQVTM and CDR2 ANQGSEA. Trimming cost V 4 bases and J 3 bases; bases outside gene matches: 9. The CDR3 length is 14 residues. The sample comprised stem cell memory CD4+ T cells from blood. The TCR sequence derives from a woman in her late teens or twenties in good health. The chain recombines TRBV29-1 with TRBJ2-7, with 7 bases that match TRBD1. CDR3 loop: CSVGIKGQNYEQYF. The CDR3 DNA reads TGCAGCGTTGGGATTAAGGGACAGAACTACGAGCAGTACTTC.